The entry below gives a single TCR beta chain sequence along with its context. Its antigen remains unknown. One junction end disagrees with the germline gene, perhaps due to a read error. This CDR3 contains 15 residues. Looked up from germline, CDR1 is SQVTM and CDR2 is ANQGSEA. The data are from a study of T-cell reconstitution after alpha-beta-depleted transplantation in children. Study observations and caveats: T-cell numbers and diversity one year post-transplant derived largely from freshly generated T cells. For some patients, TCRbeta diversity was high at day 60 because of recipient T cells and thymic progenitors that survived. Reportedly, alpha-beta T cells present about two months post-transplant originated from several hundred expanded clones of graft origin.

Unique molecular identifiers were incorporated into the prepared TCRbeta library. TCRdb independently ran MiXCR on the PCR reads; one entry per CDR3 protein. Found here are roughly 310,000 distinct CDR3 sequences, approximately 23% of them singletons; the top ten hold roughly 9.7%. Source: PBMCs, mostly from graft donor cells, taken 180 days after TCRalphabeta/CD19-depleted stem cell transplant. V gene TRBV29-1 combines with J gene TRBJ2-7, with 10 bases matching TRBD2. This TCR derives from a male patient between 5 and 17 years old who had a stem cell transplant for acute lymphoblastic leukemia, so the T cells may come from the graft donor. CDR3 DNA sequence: TGCGGCGTTGAAGCCGCAAGCGGGAGGGACTACGAGCAGTACTTC. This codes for CGVEAASGRDYEQYF.